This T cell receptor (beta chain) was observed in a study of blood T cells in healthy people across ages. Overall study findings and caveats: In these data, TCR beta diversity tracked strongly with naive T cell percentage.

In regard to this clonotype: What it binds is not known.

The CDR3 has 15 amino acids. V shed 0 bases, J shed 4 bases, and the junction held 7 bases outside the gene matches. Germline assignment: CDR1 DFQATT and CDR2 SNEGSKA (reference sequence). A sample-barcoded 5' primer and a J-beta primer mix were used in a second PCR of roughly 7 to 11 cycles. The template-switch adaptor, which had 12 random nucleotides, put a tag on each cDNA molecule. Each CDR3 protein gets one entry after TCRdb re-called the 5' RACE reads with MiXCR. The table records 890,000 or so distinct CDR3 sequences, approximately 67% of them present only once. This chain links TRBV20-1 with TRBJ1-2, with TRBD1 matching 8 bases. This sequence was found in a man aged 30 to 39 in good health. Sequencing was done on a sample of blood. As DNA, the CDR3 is TGCAGTGCTAGAGAAAAAGGACAGGGTCCCTATGGCTACACCTTC. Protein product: CSAREKGQGPYGYTF.